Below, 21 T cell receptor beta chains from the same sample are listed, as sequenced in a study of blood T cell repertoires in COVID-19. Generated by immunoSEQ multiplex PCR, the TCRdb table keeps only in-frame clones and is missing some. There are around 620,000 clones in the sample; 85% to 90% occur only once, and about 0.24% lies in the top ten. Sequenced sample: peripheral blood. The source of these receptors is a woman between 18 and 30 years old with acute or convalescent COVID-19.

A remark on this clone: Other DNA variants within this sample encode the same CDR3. The CDR3 spells CASSESENYGYTF. CDR3 in DNA: TGTGCCAGCAGTGAGTCAGAAAACTATGGCTACACCTTC. The J gene is TRBJ1-2, the V gene TRBV6-1; D uncertain. The CDR3 has 13 residues. V was shortened by 3 bases and J by 2 bases, with 7 bases between the two germline ends. Per the germline V gene, CDR1 is MNHNS and CDR2 is SASEGT.

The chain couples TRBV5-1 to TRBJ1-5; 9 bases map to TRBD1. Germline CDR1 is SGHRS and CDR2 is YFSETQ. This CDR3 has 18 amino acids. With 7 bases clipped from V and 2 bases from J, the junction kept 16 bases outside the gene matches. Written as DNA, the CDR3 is TGCGCCAGCCCTCCGGGACAGGGAGGGGGATTGTGCAATCAGCCCCAGCATTTT. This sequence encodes CASPPGQGGGLCNQPQHF.

The CDR3 DNA reads as TGCGCCAGCAGCTTGGGGACAGGGAAATACTATGGCTACACCTTC. Translation gives CASSLGTGKYYGYTF. The chain links TRBV5-1 to TRBJ1-2; TRBD1 matches at 8 bases. This CDR3 has 15 residues. The germline V gene has CDR1 SGHRS and CDR2 YFSETQ. V dropped 0 bases and J dropped 3; count of bases not matched to a gene: 4.

The CDR3 coding sequence is TGCGCCAGCAGCCCCTCCGGGGTGCCGGCAAAACTGTTTTTT. The encoded protein is CASSPSGVPAKLFF. V is TRBV4-1 and J is TRBJ1-4; no firm D call. In germline, CDR1 is MGHRA, CDR2 YSYEKL. The CDR3 spans 14 residues. The germline V and J ends were trimmed by 4 bases and 10 bases, with 16 bases remaining between them.

For the CDR3, the DNA is TGTGCCAGCAGTGGACAACAGGGGGCGTCTGGGGGCTACACCTTC. It specifies CASSGQQGASGGYTF. The rearrangement joins TRBV2 to TRBJ1-2, with TRBD1 identical over 9 bases. Trimming cost V 4 bases and J 8 bases; bases outside gene matches: 11. Germline loops: CDR1 SNHLY, CDR2 FYNNEI. The CDR3 totals 15 residues.

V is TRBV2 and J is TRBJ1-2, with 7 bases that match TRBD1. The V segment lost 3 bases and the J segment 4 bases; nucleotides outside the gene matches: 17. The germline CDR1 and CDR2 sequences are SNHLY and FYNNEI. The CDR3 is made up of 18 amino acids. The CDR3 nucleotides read TGTGCCAGCAGTGATGCTCAGGGGGTATCTGCTAAGGGCTATGGCTACACCTTC. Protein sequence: CASSDAQGVSAKGYGYTF.

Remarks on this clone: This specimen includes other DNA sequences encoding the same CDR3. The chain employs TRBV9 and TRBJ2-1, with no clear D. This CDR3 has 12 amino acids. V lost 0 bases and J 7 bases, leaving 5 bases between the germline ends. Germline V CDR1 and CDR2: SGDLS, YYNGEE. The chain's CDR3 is CASSVGVNEQFF. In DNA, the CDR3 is TGTGCCAGCAGCGTAGGTGTAAATGAGCAGTTCTTC.

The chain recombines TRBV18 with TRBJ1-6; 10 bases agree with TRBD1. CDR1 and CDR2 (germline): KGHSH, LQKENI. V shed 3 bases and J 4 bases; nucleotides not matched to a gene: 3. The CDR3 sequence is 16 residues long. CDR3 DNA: TGTGCCAGCTCACCCGGACAGGGGGGTTATAATTCACCCCTCCACTTT. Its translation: CASSPGQGGYNSPLHF.

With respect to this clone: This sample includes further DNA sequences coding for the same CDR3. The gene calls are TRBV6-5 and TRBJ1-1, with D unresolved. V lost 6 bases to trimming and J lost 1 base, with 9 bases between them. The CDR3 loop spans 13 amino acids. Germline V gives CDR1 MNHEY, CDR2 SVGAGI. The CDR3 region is CASSDRGNTEAFF. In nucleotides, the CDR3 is TGTGCCAGCAGCGATCGAGGGAACACTGAAGCTTTCTTT.

The CDR3 DNA is TGCGCCAGCAGCCAATTACAGAGGAACACCGGGGAGCTGTTTTTT. This codes for CASSQLQRNTGELFF. This chain connects TRBV4-1 to TRBJ2-2; D gene ambiguous. The V gene's germline CDR1 is MGHRA and CDR2 YSYEKL. Trimming cost V 2 bases and J 1 base, with 8 bases left between them. This CDR3 comprises 15 residues.

CDR3 amino acids: CASSQYGSGRGGELFF. The CDR3 DNA is TGCGCCAGCAGCCAGTACGGGTCAGGGCGGGGCGGGGAGCTGTTTTTT. The chain couples TRBV4-3 to TRBJ2-2, with a tentative D call TRBD2 (6 bases). The ends were cut back, 3 bases at V and 7 bases at J, with 18 bases in the middle. Per germline, CDR1 LGHNA and CDR2 YSLEER. CDR3 length equals 16 residues.

CDR3 residues: CASCMTGDQGNEQFF. As DNA, the CDR3 is TGCGCCAGCTGTATGACAGGGGACCAAGGAAATGAGCAGTTCTTC. V gene TRBV23-1 combines with J gene TRBJ2-1, with 8 bases matching TRBD1. Being an ORF, TRBV23-1 has a function that is uncertain. This CDR3 has 15 amino acids. The trim removed 8 bases at V and 7 bases at J, leaving 13 bases unmatched.

CDR3 coding DNA: TGTGCCCTCCAGGGGGCAGAGACTGAAGCTTTCTTT. Translated, it gives CALQGAETEAFF. The chain links TRBV30 to TRBJ1-1; 8 bases map to TRBD1. This CDR3 has 12 amino acids. The germline gives CDR1 GTSNPN, CDR2 SVGIG (reference sequence). Germline trimming cut 8 bases from V and 5 bases from J; bases unmatched to any gene: 7.

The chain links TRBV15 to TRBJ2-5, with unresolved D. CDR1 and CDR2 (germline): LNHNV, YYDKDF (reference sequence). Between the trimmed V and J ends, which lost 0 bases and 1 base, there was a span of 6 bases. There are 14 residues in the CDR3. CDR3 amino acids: CATSRDNGQETQYF. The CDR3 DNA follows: TGTGCCACCAGCAGAGATAACGGCCAAGAGACCCAGTACTTC.

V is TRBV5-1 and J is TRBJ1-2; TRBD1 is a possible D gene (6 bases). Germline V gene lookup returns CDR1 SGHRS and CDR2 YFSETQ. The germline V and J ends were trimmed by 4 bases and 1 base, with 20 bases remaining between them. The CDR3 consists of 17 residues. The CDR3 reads CASSHHEEGRGNYGYTF. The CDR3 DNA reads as TGCGCCAGCAGCCACCACGAGGAAGGCAGGGGTAACTATGGCTACACCTTC.

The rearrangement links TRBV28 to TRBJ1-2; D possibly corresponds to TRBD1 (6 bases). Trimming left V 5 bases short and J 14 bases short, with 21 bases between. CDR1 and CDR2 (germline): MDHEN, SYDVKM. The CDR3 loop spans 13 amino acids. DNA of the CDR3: TGTGCCAGCAGTCGACAGGAAAGAGGGTCGCGGACCTTC. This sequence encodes CASSRQERGSRTF.

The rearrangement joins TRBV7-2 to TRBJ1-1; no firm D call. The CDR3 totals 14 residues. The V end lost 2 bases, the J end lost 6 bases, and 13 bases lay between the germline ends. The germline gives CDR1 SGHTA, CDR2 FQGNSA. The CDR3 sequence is CASSLRGGPPEAFF. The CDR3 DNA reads TGTGCCAGCAGCTTACGAGGCGGCCCACCTGAAGCTTTCTTT.

The CDR3 DNA sequence: TGTGCCAGCAGCAGGGGGGGGGATCGCCAAGAGACCCAGTACTTC. Translating gives CASSRGGDRQETQYF. V usage is TRBV7-2 and J usage is TRBJ2-5; possibly TRBD2 for D (7 bases). Trimming pared 5 bases from V and 1 base from J, leaving 14 bases between. The CDR3 spans 15 residues. From germline, CDR1 is SGHTA and CDR2 FQGNSA.

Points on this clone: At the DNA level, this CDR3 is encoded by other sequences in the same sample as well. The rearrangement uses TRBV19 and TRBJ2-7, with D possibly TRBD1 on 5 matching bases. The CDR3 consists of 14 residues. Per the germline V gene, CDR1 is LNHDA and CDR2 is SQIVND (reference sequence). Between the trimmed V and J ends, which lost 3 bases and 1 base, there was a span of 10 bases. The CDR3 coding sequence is TGTGCCAGTAGTATCGGTCAGGGATCCTACGAGCAGTACTTC. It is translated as CASSIGQGSYEQYF.

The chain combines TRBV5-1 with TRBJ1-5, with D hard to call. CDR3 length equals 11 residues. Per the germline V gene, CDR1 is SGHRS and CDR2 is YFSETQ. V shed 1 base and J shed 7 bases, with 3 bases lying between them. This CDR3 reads CASSLRQPQHF. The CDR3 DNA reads TGCGCCAGCAGCTTGCGGCAGCCCCAGCATTTT.

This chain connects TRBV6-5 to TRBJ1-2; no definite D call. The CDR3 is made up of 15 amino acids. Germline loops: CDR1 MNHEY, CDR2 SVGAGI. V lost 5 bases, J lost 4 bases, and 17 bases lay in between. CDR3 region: CASSQTSLGAYGYTF. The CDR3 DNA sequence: TGTGCCAGCAGTCAAACCTCTCTAGGAGCCTATGGCTACACCTTC.